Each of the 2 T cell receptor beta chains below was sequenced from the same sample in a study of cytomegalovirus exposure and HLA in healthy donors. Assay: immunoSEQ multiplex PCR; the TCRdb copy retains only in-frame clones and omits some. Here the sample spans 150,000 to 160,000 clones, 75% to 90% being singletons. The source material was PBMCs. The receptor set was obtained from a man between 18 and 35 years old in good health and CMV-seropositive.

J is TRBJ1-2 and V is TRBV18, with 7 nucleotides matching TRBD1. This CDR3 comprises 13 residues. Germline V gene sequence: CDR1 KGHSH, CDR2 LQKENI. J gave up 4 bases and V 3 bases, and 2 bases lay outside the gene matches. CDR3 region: CASSPQGGYGYTF. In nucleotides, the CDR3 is TGTGCCAGCTCACCCCAGGGGGGCTATGGCTACACCTTC.

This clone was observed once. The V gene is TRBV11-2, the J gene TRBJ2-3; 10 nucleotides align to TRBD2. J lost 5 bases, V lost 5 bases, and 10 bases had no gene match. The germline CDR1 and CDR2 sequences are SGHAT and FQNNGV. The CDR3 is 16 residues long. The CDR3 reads CASSPPLAGALDTQYF. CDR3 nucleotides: TGTGCCAGCAGCCCACCCCTAGCGGGAGCCTTAGATACGCAGTATTTT.